Below, one T cell receptor beta chain is given with its context. The data derive from a study of blood T cell repertoires in COVID-19. At the level of the study: The samples span acute and convalescent COVID-19 from the United States, Italy and Spain. Nucleic acid was either cDNA or gDNA, and it came from T cells, B-cell-depleted T cells, or PBMCs.

Authors' processing steps: Nucleated cell counts were estimated from reference gene primer amplification. Assay used: immunoSEQ multiplex PCR; TCRdb lists only in-frame clones, some missing. D and trimming come from the DNA, and the V and J calls and clone size come from that table. The sample records some 300,000 clones, around four fifths being singletons. Sequenced input: peripheral blood. The origin of this receptor is a woman aged 50 to 60 with active or convalescent COVID-19.

This chain's CDR3 is CASSIILGANYEQYF. CDR3 coding DNA: TGTGCCAGTAGTATTATCTTGGGGGCGAACTACGAGCAGTACTTC. The rearrangement uses TRBV19 and TRBJ2-7, with D perhaps TRBD1 (6 bases). Germline V lookup: CDR1 LNHDA, CDR2 SQIVND (reference sequence). CDR3 length equals 15 residues. The V end lost 3 bases, the J end lost 3 bases, and 15 bases lay between the germline ends.